Sequencing of this T cell receptor (beta chain) was carried out in a study of blood T cell repertoires in COVID-19. Whole-study context: The study drew acute and convalescent COVID-19 samples from the United States, Italy and Spain. The cDNA or gDNA used as material had been derived from T cells, B-cell-depleted T cells, or PBMCs.

This CDR3 has 14 amino acids. The V gene's germline CDR1 is GTSNPN and CDR2 SVGIG (reference sequence). The germline V and J ends were trimmed by 3 bases and 1 base, with 12 bases remaining between them. Methods used by the authors: Scientists estimated how many nucleated cells there were by amplifying reference gene primers. The table came from immunoSEQ multiplex PCR; TCRdb's copy has only in-frame clones and leaves some out. That table gives V, J and clone size, and the DNA gave D and trimming. In the table there are 43,000 or so clones, roughly 87% of which are singletons. The receptor comes from a woman aged 55-70 years with acute or convalescent COVID-19. This chain uses TRBV30 with TRBJ1-1; D is unclear. Input material: peripheral blood. This chain's CDR3 is CAWRPAGRNTEAFF. The CDR3 region has the DNA TGTGCCTGGAGACCGGCAGGTCGGAACACTGAAGCTTTCTTT.